The sequence of this T cell receptor beta chain was determined in a study of prognosis after radiotherapy for stage I lung cancer. This clonotype is labeled as medium-sized. What it recognizes is unknown. V lost 3 bases, J lost 10 bases, and 12 bases lay in between. The CDR3 has 12 amino acids. Amplification of the TCR beta CDR3 (from genomic DNA) was done by two-round multiplex PCR. Primers specific to each TRBV and TRBJ gene were used in first-round PCR. Each CDR3 protein is one row after TCRdb ran MiXCR on the multiplex PCR reads. The profile shows under 20,000 distinct CDR3 sequences, about 43% of them singletons. Study outcomes and limitations: Once stereotactic body radiation therapy had been given, unique TCR clone counts fell, with a median of approximately 9,600 versus 7,200.

This chain uses TRBV12-3 or TRBV12-4 with TRBJ1-2; D is undetermined. Sequencing used PBMCs, obtained before or after stereotactic body radiation therapy (not recorded which). This receptor was identified in a donor aged 50 or older with non-small cell lung cancer. Written as DNA, the CDR3 is TGTGCCAGCAGTTTTCAGCCAGGAGCCTACACCTTC. This codes for CASSFQPGAYTF.